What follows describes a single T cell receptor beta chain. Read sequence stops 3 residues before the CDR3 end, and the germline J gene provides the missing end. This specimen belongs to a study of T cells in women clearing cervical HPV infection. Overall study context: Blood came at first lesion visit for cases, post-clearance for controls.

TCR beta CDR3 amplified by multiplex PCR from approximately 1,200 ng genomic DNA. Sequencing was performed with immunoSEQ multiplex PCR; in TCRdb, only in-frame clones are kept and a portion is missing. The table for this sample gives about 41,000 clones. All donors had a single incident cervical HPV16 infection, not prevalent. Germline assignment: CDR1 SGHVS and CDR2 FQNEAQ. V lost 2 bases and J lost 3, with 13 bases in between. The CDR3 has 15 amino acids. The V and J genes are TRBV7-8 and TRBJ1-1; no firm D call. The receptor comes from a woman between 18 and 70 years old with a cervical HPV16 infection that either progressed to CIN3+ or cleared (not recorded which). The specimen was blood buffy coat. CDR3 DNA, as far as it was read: TGTGCCAGCAGCTTACTTACAGTTTTTGACACTGAA. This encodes CASSLLTVFDTE. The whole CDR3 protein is CASSLLTVFDTEAFF.